This TCR beta chain originates from a study of technical replicates of blood from four donors (dated by TCRdb to 2016 to 2017). From cysteine to phenylalanine, the CDR3 is 16 amino acids long. Only the CDR3 portion is preserved as DNA: 48 bases, with reading frame beginning at the first base. Sequences SGHRS (CDR1) and YFSETQ (CDR2) are obtained from the germline V gene. Clipping removes 4 bases from V and 0 bases from J, with 10 as the unmatched junction base count. This clone came up a few times. Its antigen target is currently unknown. Base qualities are missing; no much larger clone stands one base away. Libraries were made using the immunoSEQ multiplex PCR assay. TCRdb obtained this table from immuneACCESS and retained in-frame rearrangements with V and J assigned. These tables miss some clones; where compared with another copy, unresolved V genes account for less than half of the shortfall, and the remainder is unexplained. This sample gives tens of thousands of clones in total; more than 85% of them show up just once. Of the sample, over 4% falls within the top ten clones.

This receptor was identified in a human donor in good health. Some clones in this sample may be carry-over from other donors' samples. Recombination joined TRBV5-1 with TRBJ2-7; 7 middle bases align to TRBD1. The sample consisted of PBMCs. The bases read TGCGCCAGCAGCCCATGGACAGGCGAGAGCTCCTACGAGCAGTACTTC. Its protein product is CASSPWTGESSYEQYF.